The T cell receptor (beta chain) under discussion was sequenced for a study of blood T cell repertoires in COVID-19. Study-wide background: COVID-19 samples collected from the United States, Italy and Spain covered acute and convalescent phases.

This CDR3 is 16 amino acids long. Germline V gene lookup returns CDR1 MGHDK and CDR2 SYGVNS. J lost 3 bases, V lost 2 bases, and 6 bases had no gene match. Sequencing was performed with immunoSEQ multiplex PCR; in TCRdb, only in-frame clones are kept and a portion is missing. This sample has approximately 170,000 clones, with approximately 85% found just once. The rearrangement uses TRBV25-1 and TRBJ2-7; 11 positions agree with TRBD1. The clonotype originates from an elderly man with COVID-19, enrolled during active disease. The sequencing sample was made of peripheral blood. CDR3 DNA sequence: TGTGCCAGCAGTGAACCGGGGACAGGGGGAAGCTACGAGCAGTACTTC. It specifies CASSEPGTGGSYEQYF.